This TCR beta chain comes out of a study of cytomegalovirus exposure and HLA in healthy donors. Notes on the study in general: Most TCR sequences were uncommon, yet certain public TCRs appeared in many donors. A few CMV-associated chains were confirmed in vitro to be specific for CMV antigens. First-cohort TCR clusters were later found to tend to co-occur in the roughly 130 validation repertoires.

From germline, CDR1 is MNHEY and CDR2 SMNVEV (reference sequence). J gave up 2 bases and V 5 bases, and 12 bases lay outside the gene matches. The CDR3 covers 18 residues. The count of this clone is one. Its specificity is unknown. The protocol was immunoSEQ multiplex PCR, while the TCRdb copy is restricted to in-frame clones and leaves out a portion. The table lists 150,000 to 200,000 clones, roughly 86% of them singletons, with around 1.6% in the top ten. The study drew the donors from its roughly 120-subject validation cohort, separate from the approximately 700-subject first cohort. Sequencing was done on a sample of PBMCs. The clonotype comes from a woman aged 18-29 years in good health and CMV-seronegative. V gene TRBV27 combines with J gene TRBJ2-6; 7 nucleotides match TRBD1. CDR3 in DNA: TGTGCCAGCAGTGCCATCTTGATACAGGGGACTGGGGCCAACGTCCTGACTTTC. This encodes CASSAILIQGTGANVLTF. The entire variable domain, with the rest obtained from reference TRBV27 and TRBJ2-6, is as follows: EAQVTQNPRYLITVTGKKLTVTCSQNMNHEYMSWYRQDPGLGLRQIYYSMNVEVTDKGDVPEGYKVSRKEKRNFPLILESPSPNQTSLYFCASSAILIQGTGANVLTFGAGSRLTVL.